Listed below are T cell receptor beta chains from one sample, sequenced in a study of cytomegalovirus exposure and HLA in healthy donors. Here immunoSEQ multiplex PCR was the method, and the copy in TCRdb shows in-frame clones only, minus some. This table has 150,000 to 200,000 clones, around 81% appearing once. Sequencing was carried out using PBMCs. The receptors shown here come from a woman under 30 in good health and CMV-seropositive. Each CDR3 is given with its conserved first and last residue. The D gene is left open where the match is weak. Size is omitted from some rows. Given values are once, few, many or a class for expanded clones.

clone size,J gene,V gene,D gene,CDR3 protein,CDR3 DNA
-,TRBJ2-3,TRBV4-2,TRBD2,CASSQEVSGGRNTDTQYF,TGTGCCAGCAGCCAAGAAGTTAGCGGGGGCCGAAACACAGATACGCAGTATTTT
few,TRBJ1-1,TRBV2,-,CASRALAGLMNTEAFF,TGTGCCAGCAGGGCACTGGCAGGGCTTATGAACACTGAAGCTTTCTTT
few,TRBJ1-1,TRBV18,-,CASSHLNPMNTEAFF,TGTGCCAGCTCACATCTAAACCCAATGAACACTGAAGCTTTCTTT
few,TRBJ2-2,TRBV19,-,CATKPQSETGELFF,TGTGCCACGAAACCACAAAGCGAGACCGGGGAGCTGTTTTTT
-,TRBJ1-2,TRBV6-5,-,CASSYDTGYGGYTF,TGTGCCAGCAGTTACGATACGGGGTACGGTGGCTACACCTTC
-,TRBJ2-5,TRBV14,-,CASSHGGTQYF,TGTGCCAGCAGCCACGGGGGAACCCAGTACTTC
-,TRBJ1-2,TRBV7-6,-,CASSPPGSLGGYTF,TGTGCCAGCAGCCCGCCGGGATCCCTGGGGGGCTACACCTTC
-,TRBJ2-3,TRBV4-3,TRBD2,CASSQAQTSGGGVTDTQYF,TGCGCCAGCAGCCAAGCCCAAACTAGCGGGGGGGGAGTCACAGATACGCAGTATTTT
-,TRBJ2-3,TRBV11-1,-,CASSGAPGGDTQYF,TGTGCCAGCAGCGGCGCGCCGGGGGGCGATACGCAGTATTTT
-,TRBJ1-6,TRBV5-1,-,CASSPGGGQSPLHF,TGCGCCAGCAGCCCGGGAGGGGGGCAGTCACCCCTCCACTTT
-,TRBJ2-1,TRBV5-1,TRBD1,CASSLLIGQGASYEQFF,TGCGCCAGCAGCTTGTTGATAGGACAGGGGGCTAGTTATGAGCAGTTCTTC
-,TRBJ2-1,TRBV6-5,-,CASSDQLGFNEQFF,TGTGCCAGCAGTGACCAACTAGGTTTCAATGAGCAGTTCTTC
-,TRBJ2-1,TRBV25-1,TRBD2,CASIPTWGSGGGGHEQFF,TGTGCCAGCATCCCAACCTGGGGTAGCGGGGGGGGAGGCCATGAGCAGTTCTTC
few,TRBJ2-2,TRBV5-6,-,CASRPSGKSGTGELFF,TGTGCCAGCAGACCCTCAGGGAAGTCGGGCACCGGGGAGCTGTTTTTT
few,TRBJ1-2,TRBV5-1,TRBD1,CASTLTAGGYGYTF,TGCGCCAGCACCCTCACAGCAGGGGGCTATGGCTACACCTTC
-,TRBJ1-1,TRBV18,-,CASSPSPRASFF,TGTGCCAGCTCACCATCCCCCAGGGCGAGTTTCTTT
once,TRBJ2-1,TRBV6-6,-,CASSYSTGAYGEQFF,TGTGCCAGCAGTTACTCCACGGGTGCTTATGGTGAGCAGTTCTTC
-,TRBJ1-1,TRBV7-7,-,CASSLDNEAFF,TGTGCTAGCAGCTTAGACAATGAAGCTTTCTTT
medium-sized,TRBJ1-5,TRBV4-3,TRBD1,CASSQAQMGQVVQPQHF,TGCGCCAGCAGCCAAGCTCAAATGGGACAGGTCGTTCAGCCCCAGCATTTT
-,TRBJ2-5,TRBV27,TRBD1,CASSVDRGQQETQYF,TGTGCCAGCAGTGTAGACAGGGGGCAGCAAGAGACCCAGTACTTC
-,TRBJ2-2,TRBV25-1,TRBD1,CASSDSPGQGPTGELFF,TGTGCCAGCAGTGATTCGCCGGGACAGGGGCCCACCGGGGAGCTGTTTTTT
-,TRBJ1-1,TRBV9,TRBD1,CASSEGQFTEAFF,TGTGCCAGCAGCGAGGGACAGTTCACTGAAGCTTTCTTT
-,TRBJ1-2,TRBV25-1,TRBD1,CASRGRDSPNYGYTF,TGTGCCAGCAGGGGAAGGGACAGCCCTAACTATGGCTACACCTTC
-,TRBJ1-5,TRBV6-6,-,CASSYSGHISNQPQHF,TGTGCCAGCAGTTACTCGGGACATATTAGCAATCAGCCCCAGCATTTT
few,TRBJ2-6,TRBV6-5,-,CATRDSGANVLTF,TGTGCCACCCGGGACTCTGGGGCCAACGTCCTGACTTTC
-,TRBJ2-3,TRBV4-2,-,CASSRGVLFDTDTQYF,TGTGCCAGCAGCCGAGGTGTACTCTTCGACACAGATACGCAGTATTTT
-,TRBJ2-2,TRBV11-3,-,CASSTHPRLAHTGELFF,TGTGCCAGCAGCACTCACCCGCGGCTAGCTCACACCGGGGAGCTGTTTTTT
-,TRBJ2-5,TRBV19,-,CASSIYGNQETQYF,TGTGCCAGTAGTATATACGGGAACCAAGAGACCCAGTACTTC
-,TRBJ2-7,TRBV28,TRBD1,CASSLWATGGQREQYF,TGTGCCAGCAGTTTATGGGCGACAGGGGGCCAACGCGAGCAGTACTTC
few,TRBJ2-3,TRBV4-1,TRBD1,CASSQGGQGPITDTQYF,TGCGCCAGCAGCCAAGGGGGACAGGGGCCGATCACAGATACGCAGTATTTT
-,TRBJ2-2,TRBV15,TRBD2,CATRGANTGELFF,TGTGCCACCCGGGGGGCGAACACCGGGGAGCTGTTTTTT
-,TRBJ1-2,TRBV28,-,CASSFYRDGYTF,TGTGCCAGCAGTTTCTACAGGGATGGCTACACCTTC
-,TRBJ1-5,TRBV7-2,TRBD1,CASSLAQGENQPQHF,TGTGCCAGCAGCTTAGCCCAGGGGGAGAATCAGCCCCAGCATTTT
-,TRBJ2-2,TRBV7-2,TRBD2,CASSLASGASTGELFF,TGTGCCAGCAGCTTAGCCAGCGGGGCCAGCACCGGGGAGCTGTTTTTT
-,TRBJ1-6,TRBV2,-,CASSLQGTDSPLHF,TGTGCCAGCAGTCTACAGGGTACGGATTCACCCCTCCACTTT
few,TRBJ2-3,TRBV6-4,TRBD2,CASSDNGGSTDTQYF,TGTGCCAGCAGTGACAACGGGGGGAGCACAGATACGCAGTATTTT
once,TRBJ1-1,TRBV13,-,CASSHSRWEADDTEAFF,TGTGCCAGCAGCCACTCCCGGTGGGAAGCGGACGACACTGAAGCTTTCTTT
few,TRBJ2-1,TRBV7-3,TRBD2,CASSPQTSGFEQFF,TGTGCCAGCAGCCCGCAGACTAGCGGGTTTGAGCAGTTCTTC
once,TRBJ2-7,TRBV5-6,TRBD1,CASSTGTGLYEQYF,TGTGCCAGCAGTACCGGGACAGGGTTATACGAGCAGTACTTC
-,TRBJ2-1,TRBV10-1,TRBD1,CASSESRGQSDEQFF,TGCGCCAGCAGTGAAAGCAGGGGGCAAAGCGATGAGCAGTTCTTC
-,TRBJ2-1,TRBV6-4,-,CASSDSGSSYNEQFF,TGTGCCAGCAGTGACTCCGGGAGCTCCTACAATGAGCAGTTCTTC
-,TRBJ2-3,TRBV7-9,-,CASSFGLGGPETDTQYF,TGTGCCAGCAGCTTCGGTCTCGGGGGGCCTGAGACAGATACGCAGTATTTT
once,TRBJ1-6,TRBV6-6,-,CASSSQGLENSPLHF,TGTGCCAGCAGTTCCCAGGGTTTGGAGAATTCACCCCTCCACTTT
few,TRBJ2-7,TRBV7-9,-,CASSSTHRGRQYF,TGTGCCAGCAGCTCGACCCATCGGGGAAGGCAGTACTTC
-,TRBJ2-1,TRBV6-5,-,CASSYWQGGSNEQFF,TGTGCCAGCAGTTACTGGCAGGGTGGAAGCAATGAGCAGTTCTTC
-,TRBJ1-4,TRBV29-1,TRBD1,CSVVDRVANEKLFF,TGCAGCGTTGTTGACAGGGTGGCTAATGAAAAACTGTTTTTT